This TCR beta chain was documented in a study of CD4 T cells in relation to SARS-CoV-2 and coronaviruses. Study-wide background: After 10 to 11 days of antigen culture, PBMC TCR beta CDR3s were sequenced. Findings and limits, study-wide: Samples before the pandemic and after infection were not matched within any donor.

Cryopreserved PBMCs were CD4-enriched, then split into naive and memory cells. Naive and memory CD4+ T cells were cultured with CEF, then survey-sequenced. The table came from immunoSEQ multiplex PCR; TCRdb's copy has only in-frame clones and leaves some out. The sample yields some 46,000 clones, roughly 80% seen once. This CDR3 has 12 amino acids. V was trimmed by 2 bases and J by 8 bases, leaving 7 bases between them. The germline V gene encodes CDR1 LGHDT and CDR2 YNNKEL (reference sequence). With regard to this clone: The antigen is unknown.

The origin of this receptor is an adult with COVID-19. J is TRBJ2-1 and V is TRBV3-1 (or the pseudogene TRBV3-2); D call uncertain. The sample was naive CD4+ T cells from PBMCs, cultured in vitro. Described subset: naive CD4+ T cells isolated by negative enrichment. The CDR3 spells CASSQYSDEQFF. The CDR3 bases are TGTGCCAGCAGCCAATATTCGGATGAGCAGTTCTTC.